This T cell receptor (beta chain) stems from a study of cytomegalovirus exposure and HLA in healthy donors. General observations from the study: Earlier analysis found most TCR beta V segments productive about 87% or about 30% of the time. When a later analysis was performed, an Asian-associated ancestry cluster reportedly had fewer N-insertions than the approximately 690-donor mean. As a later analysis revealed, most CMV-associated TCR beta chains appeared HLA-restricted. A later analysis found common viral pathogens apparently linked to several of the most significant clusters.

About this clone: Its antigen is not known. The junction departs from germline at one end; a sequencing error may be responsible.

The PCR had 60 Vbeta and 13 Jbeta primers. The table came from immunoSEQ multiplex PCR; TCRdb's copy has only in-frame clones and leaves some out. The sample yields about 160,000 clones, 65% to 80% seen once. Sequenced: PBMCs. This sequence originates from a man aged 35 to 55 in good health and CMV-seropositive.

The CDR3 nucleotides are TGTGCCAGCAGCAACTTTGGCTACACCTTC. Translation gives CASSNFGYTF. This sequence joins TRBV27 and TRBJ1-2, with D hard to call. The CDR3 has 10 amino acids. Germline CDR1 is MNHEY and CDR2 is SMNVEV (reference sequence).